This TCR beta chain was identified during a study of CD8+ T cells in alopecia areata (dated 2018 in TCRdb). About the investigation overall: The treated patients took part in an open-label pilot trial in which moderate-to-severe alopecia areata was treated with oral tofacitinib at 5 to 10 mg twice daily. Patients received tofacitinib for 6 to 18 months and were then followed off drug for 6 months to check for delayed response and recurrence. Disease severity in treated patients was measured with the SALT score, which quantifies the percentage of affected scalp surface area. In both human patients and the C3H/HeJ mouse model, the study applied high-throughput TCRbeta sequencing to look at T cell clonal expansion in alopecia areata. Scalp tissue and sorted CD4+ and CD8+ peripheral blood T cells from patchy and totalis/universalis alopecia areata patients and from healthy controls were covered by human TCRbeta sequencing. Biopsies were taken from tofacitinib-treated patients at baseline and at 4 and 24 weeks of treatment, and a later scalp biopsy was taken in several of the tofacitinib-treated patients. Scalp clonality was compared among normal scalp (n=4), patchy alopecia areata scalp (n=8), and alopecia totalis/universalis scalp (n=8). RNA was obtained with the PAXgene miRNA kit for fixed scalp, the miRNeasy kit for PBMCs, and the RNeasy kit for mouse skin. immunoSEQ multiplex PCR using 35 Vbeta forward primers and 13 Jbeta reverse primers was used to amplify TCRbeta CDR3 regions.

General findings and caveats noted by the study authors: Unlike mouse skin, which is dominated by gammadelta T cells, normal human skin has resident alphabeta T cells that are also sequenced, and this complicates analysis of the scalp TCR repertoire. Scalp clonality and the number of expanded CD8+ clones among the top 100 scalp clones were significantly decreased by tofacitinib. Shared TCR sequences between patients were less evident than in mice, which may be partly attributable to HLA diversity in the patient population. Compared with normal scalp, lesional scalp had higher clonality and more expanded CD8+ clones, particularly in alopecia totalis/universalis, a pattern that suggests antigenic drive. Many expanded lesional clones persisted in scalp and blood during tofacitinib treatment, which may partly explain relapse after stopping treatment. Because the treated cohort was small and had only one nonresponder, larger studies are needed to examine links between baseline CD8+ expansion and response.

Regarding this clone: Which antigen it targets is not known. Qualities for individual bases were not recorded, and no much larger clone is one base off.

V is shortened by 2 bases, J by 3 bases, and the region joining them spans 17 bases. Looking up the germline V gene yields CDR1 SQVTM and CDR2 ANQGSEA. The cysteine opens and the phenylalanine closes a CDR3 of 16 amino acids. The entry retains the CDR3 DNA only, 48 bases that are in frame from base 1. The treatment or condition label corresponds to: oral pan-JAK inhibitor, 5-10 mg twice daily. From alopecia areata patients, peripheral blood was collected along with lesional scalp punch biopsies. After PBMCs were isolated by density centrifugation and stained for CD3, CD4 and CD8, a FACSAria was used to sort CD4+ and CD8+ T cells. The library relied on the immunoSEQ multiplex PCR assay. RNA was extracted from all samples and reverse transcribed into cDNA, which served as template for TCR sequencing. SuperScript III was used for first-strand cDNA synthesis, primed with a 2:1 mix of oligo-dT and random hexamers. A synthetic immune receptor repertoire was used to gauge amplification bias, and whatever bias remained was removed computationally. Per the authors' processing: Raw reads were preprocessed to remove errors, and CDR3 was defined according to IMGT conventions as the region from the conserved cysteine to phenylalanine. Clonality was computed as 1 minus the Shannon entropy, with the entropy normalized by log2 of the number of productive unique TCRs. CD4 or CD8 identity of scalp clones was inferred by cross-referencing scalp TCRbeta sequences with sorted blood CD4 and CD8 repertoires. TCRdb took over this immuneACCESS table, retaining in-frame rearrangements with V and J assigned. Such tables are incomplete; in checked studies, under half of the missing clones stem from an unresolved V gene, and the remainder is unexplained. The DNA was the basis for D and trimming; V, J and clone size are from that table. In all, the sample holds 85,000 to 110,000 clones, and approximately 90% of those were seen once. Around 10% of the sample comes from the top ten.

The receptor was isolated from a human donor with alopecia areata. This sequence uses TRBV29-1 and TRBJ2-1; 6 matching bases give a weak D call of TRBD1. Sequenced material: CD8+ T cells sorted from blood, taken at roughly week 30, from a patient treated with tofacitinib. The nucleotides are TGCAGCGTTGAACCATCTTTGGGGGCACTCTACAATGAGCAGTTCTTC. It specifies CSVEPSLGALYNEQFF.